These 10 T cell receptor beta chains originate from one sample sequenced in a study of vaccination and CD4 T cells after COVID-19. Stated treatment: 10-day PBMC culture with coronavirus spike peptide pools or control peptides (ViraFEST assay). The antigens for these receptors are not known. The assay that was used to sequence DNA from cultured CD4+ T cells was the Oncomine TCR Beta short-read assay. From the PCR reads, TCRdb called clonotypes with MiXCR, one entry per CDR3 protein. The table includes about 10,000 distinct CDR3 sequences, roughly 27% detected once. The specimen was CD4+ T cells from blood, cultured in vitro, collected after SARS-CoV-2 vaccination. The origin of the receptors is a human donor who had recovered from COVID-19.

The rearrangement uses TRBV7-9 and TRBJ2-3, with 14 bases fitting TRBD2. The CDR3 covers 17 residues. In germline, CDR1 is SEHNR, CDR2 FQNEAQ (reference sequence). The V segment lost 3 bases and the J segment 5 bases; nucleotides outside the gene matches: 7. The CDR3 DNA reads as TGTGCCAGCAGCTTGGGGACTAGCGGGAGTAGGATAGATACGCAGTATTTT. It is translated as CASSLGTSGSRIDTQYF.

The chain is built from TRBV5-1 and TRBJ2-7; 10 bases are a match to TRBD1. Unmatched junction bases numbered 6, after V lost 3 bases and J lost 3 bases. CDR1 and CDR2 from the germline V gene are SGHRS and YFSETQ. The CDR3 loop spans 15 amino acids. DNA for the CDR3: TGCGCCAGCAGCTCCCCCAGGACAGGGGGCTACGAGCAGTACTTC. Protein sequence: CASSSPRTGGYEQYF. The variable domain in full, with the rest retrieved from reference TRBV5-1 and TRBJ2-7, is KAGVTQTPRYLIKTRGQQVTLSCSPISGHRSVSWYQQTPGQGLQFLFEYFSETQRNKGNFPGRFSGRQFSNSRSEMNVSTLELGDSALYLCASSSPRTGGYEQYFGPGTRLTVT.

The CDR3 region has the DNA TGTGCCTCTACGGGCTACAATGAGCAGTTCTTC. Translation: CASTGYNEQFF. J is TRBJ2-1 and V is TRBV6-2 or TRBV6-3; the D is unclear. With 11 bases removed from V and 3 bases from J, the gap between germline ends came to 8 bases. Germline V gene lookup returns CDR1 MNHEY and CDR2 SVGEGT. CDR3 length equals 11 residues.

In its sample, this clonotype ranks as medium-sized. J is TRBJ1-2 and V is TRBV20-1; 11 nucleotides align to TRBD1. This CDR3 has 15 amino acids. Unmatched junction bases numbered 9, after V lost 5 bases and J lost 4 bases. Per the germline V gene, CDR1 is DFQATT and CDR2 is SNEGSKA (reference sequence). Here the CDR3 DNA reads TGCAGTGCTCACGCTCGGGACAGGGGGTTCTATGGCTACACCTTC. Its protein product is CSAHARDRGFYGYTF.

CDR3 region: CASSLNRGLGAVLTF. Here the CDR3 DNA reads TGTGCCAGCAGCCTAAACAGGGGACTCGGAGCCGTCCTGACTTTC. The chain employs TRBV5-4 and TRBJ2-6; the D gene is possibly TRBD1 (7 bases). Trimming pared 4 bases from V and 12 bases from J, leaving 20 bases between. The CDR3 covers 15 residues. The germline V gene has CDR1 SGHNT and CDR2 YYREEE (reference sequence).

The V call is TRBV7-3, the J call TRBJ2-1; 9 bases agree with TRBD2. The germline V gene encodes CDR1 SGHTA and CDR2 FQGTGA. The CDR3 loop spans 14 amino acids. J gave up 10 bases and V 2 bases, and 6 bases lay outside the gene matches. CDR3 in DNA: TGTGCCAGCAGCTTAGCGGGAGGGCCGCGCGAGCAGTTCTTC. Translated, it gives CASSLAGGPREQFF.

This clonotype was detected a few times. The rearrangement uses TRBV2 and TRBJ2-1; 12 nucleotides match TRBD2. The CDR3 runs 15 residues. CDR1 SNHLY and CDR2 FYNNEI come from the germline V gene. The V and J ends lost 5 bases and 9 bases, in that order; junction bases with no gene match: 8. The CDR3 DNA follows: TGTGCCAGCAGTTTTGGACTAGCGGGATGGGGTGAGCAGTTCTTC. As protein: CASSFGLAGWGEQFF.

The chain links TRBV6-1 to TRBJ2-2; 15 bases fit TRBD2. Per the germline V gene, CDR1 is MNHNS and CDR2 is SASEGT. V lost 6 bases and J lost 4; bases outside the gene matches: 12. The CDR3 is 19 residues long. CDR3 DNA sequence: TGTGCCAGCAGGAGACAAGGACTAGCGGGAGGGTCTGGCACCGGGGAGCTGTTTTTT. Translating gives CASRRQGLAGGSGTGELFF.

The V and J genes are TRBV7-2 and TRBJ2-1; 11 positions agree with TRBD2. The germline CDR1 and CDR2 sequences are SGHTA and FQGNSA. V shed 4 bases and J 5 bases; nucleotides not matched to a gene: 4. This CDR3 contains 15 residues. The CDR3 sequence: CASSSLAGANNEQFF. CDR3 nucleotide sequence: TGTGCCAGCAGCTCACTAGCGGGAGCAAACAATGAGCAGTTCTTC.

This clonotype was detected only a few times. V usage is TRBV27 and J usage is TRBJ2-7; D not certain. The CDR3 runs 14 residues. The V end was cut by 2 bases, the J end by 5 bases, with 13 bases between. The germline CDR1 and CDR2 sequences are MNHEY and SMNVEV (reference sequence). CDR3 nucleotide sequence: TGTGCCAGCAGTTTACGGACCCTAGGCAACGAGCAGTACTTC. Protein: CASSLRTLGNEQYF.